The entry below gives a single TCR beta chain sequence along with its context. Antigen unknown. The germline V and J ends were trimmed by 1 base and 3 bases, with 7 bases remaining between them. The germline CDR1 and CDR2 sequences are DFQATT and SNEGSKA (reference sequence). The CDR3 has 12 amino acids. TCRdb processed the reads anew with MiXCR; each CDR3 protein has one entry. The sample has around 350,000 distinct CDR3 sequences; around 18% are singletons. The sample comes from a study of T cell repertoires in cytomegalovirus infection. For the study at large: Indications came from public TCR beta signatures; they pointed to CMV infection and to a matching HLA type.

Study-wide findings and caveats: There were carriers of CMV plus the relevant HLA, and cumulative public TCR beta family frequency identified them. In two of eight donors, the top clonotype was HLA-C-restricted CMV-specific.

The chain employs TRBV20-1 and TRBJ2-7, with no clear D. The clonotype was recovered from a human donor in good health (CMV status not recorded). Some clones in this sample may be carry-over from other donors' samples. The material sequenced was PBMCs. CDR3 nucleotides: TGCAGTGCTAGAGCGGAGAGCTACGAGCAGTACTTC. Its translation is CSARAESYEQYF.